The rows below give T cell receptor beta chains drawn from one sample of a study of blood T cell repertoires in COVID-19. Method: immunoSEQ multiplex PCR; TCRdb's copy keeps in-frame clones and lacks some. The table includes about 200,000 clones, roughly 80% detected once. Sequencing input: peripheral blood. The receptors were sampled from a human donor in a cohort sampled during active COVID-19. Each CDR3 is given without its conserved first and last residue. The D gene is left open where the match is weak.

v_gene	d_gene	CDR3aa
TRBV6-2/TRBV6-3	TRBD1	ASSRTGTGGVYT
TRBV30	TRBD2	ACQSGRIFYEQY
TRBV29-1	-	SVFGSKGTGELF
TRBV15	-	ATTLVRDYYTDTQY
TRBV6-6	TRBD1	ASRKRQGANQPQH
TRBV15	TRBD1	ATSRGDRDSSTDTQY
TRBV7-2	-	ASNNRERTPLH
TRBV15	-	ATSRDRYSYEQY
TRBV12-3/TRBV12-4	TRBD1	AGGTGYNEQF
TRBV6-5	-	ASIFYPRGASEQY
TRBV27	TRBD2	ASIGLAEPYEQY
TRBV4-3	TRBD2	ASSQRWAGGSDTQY
TRBV27	TRBD1	ASSSQGVSYNEQF
TRBV29-1	TRBD1	SVVRDRATYEQY
TRBV27	TRBD1	ASRKTGGTHGYT
TRBV7-2	-	ASGRGRQETQY
TRBV5-1	TRBD2	ASSLGPSGRGEQY
TRBV18	-	ASSSESEKLF
TRBV18	-	ASSPRTGFEQY
TRBV11-2	-	ASSIDRSSYEQY
TRBV29-1	-	SVEPSGRETQY
TRBV5-1	-	ASSGQLSSYEQY
TRBV5-8	-	ASSVYGLMNTEAF
TRBV4-3	-	ASSQGAGPYEQY
TRBV7-8	-	ASSLGRAGKYYGYT
TRBV24-1	TRBD1	ATGGQGWSEQF
TRBV20-1	-	SASSGSNQPQH
TRBV4-2	TRBD1	ASSQAGTGGYEQY
TRBV10-1	TRBD1	ASSYRQGAGTGELF
TRBV29-1	TRBD1	SVGTGGREAF
TRBV5-1	-	ASGGGLANYGYT
TRBV12-3/TRBV12-4	-	ASSLYGERTQY
TRBV18	TRBD1	ASSTGTDVNTEAF
TRBV24-1	TRBD2	ATSSGRPPREQF
TRBV3-1/TRBV3-2	-	ASSQKQGGMQY
TRBV4-3	-	ASSQDGSGTYEQY
TRBV11-3	-	ASSLGAPYEQY
TRBV2	TRBD2	ASSFGTSGTYEQY
TRBV11-2	-	ASSFGGGIGSNEQF
TRBV21-1	-	ASSRDRAEGNTIY
TRBV24-1	TRBD2	ATSDQAGGWRNEQF